Listed here are 20 T cell receptor beta chains from one sample, sequenced in a study of blood T cell repertoires in COVID-19. Clones were sequenced by immunoSEQ multiplex PCR, and TCRdb holds only the in-frame ones, with some missing. The table has a few hundred thousand clones, about 88% seen once. The sample comprised PBMCs or T cells enriched from blood (not recorded which). All receptors derive from a man aged 25 to 40 with acute COVID-19.

V gene TRBV18 combines with J gene TRBJ2-7; 10 nucleotides align to TRBD1. The CDR3 has 18 amino acids. After removal of 6 bases from V and 1 base from J, the junction contained 15 bases not matched to a gene. The germline gives CDR1 KGHSH, CDR2 LQKENI. The CDR3 here is CASSITGLTGGLSYEQYV. CDR3 sequence (DNA): TGTGCCAGCTCTATCACGGGTTTGACAGGGGGCTTATCCTACGAGCAGTACGTC.

This clone was detected only a few times. The rearrangement uses TRBV19 and TRBJ1-3; D not resolved. The V gene's germline CDR1 is LNHDA and CDR2 SQIVND (reference sequence). This CDR3 region has 13 residues. V lost 8 bases and J 0 bases, leaving 8 bases between the germline ends. The CDR3 protein is CASGESSGNTIYF. The DNA of the CDR3 is TGTGCCAGTGGTGAGAGCTCTGGAAACACCATATATTTT.

The chain recombines TRBV24-1 with TRBJ2-1; 12 bases are a match to TRBD2. Germline lookup yields CDR1 KGHDR and CDR2 SFDVKD. CDR3 length equals 17 residues. Germline trimming cut 4 bases from V and 6 bases from J; bases unmatched to any gene: 9. CDR3 DNA sequence: TGTGCCACCAGTGACGAGGGGGGACTAGCGGGCCTCAATGAGCAGTTCTTC. Encoded protein: CATSDEGGLAGLNEQFF.

The chain links TRBV7-2 to TRBJ2-1; D gene ambiguous. Germline V gene sequence: CDR1 SGHTA, CDR2 FQGNSA. The CDR3 is 12 amino acids. V shed 4 bases and J shed 4 bases, with 5 bases lying between them. Here the CDR3 reads CASSSQYNEQFF. As DNA, the CDR3 is TGTGCCAGCAGCTCCCAGTACAATGAGCAGTTCTTC.

V usage is TRBV13 and J usage is TRBJ1-5; perhaps TRBD1 as D (5 bases). This CDR3 is 12 amino acids long. V gave up 5 bases and J gave up 4 bases, with 6 bases separating them. Germline lookup yields CDR1 PRHDT and CDR2 FYEKMQ (reference sequence). The CDR3 reads CASSPGNQPQHF. The CDR3 DNA reads as TGTGCCAGCAGCCCAGGGAATCAGCCCCAGCATTTT.

This clone was observed a single time. V is TRBV15 and J is TRBJ1-1, with D perhaps TRBD1 (6 bases). The CDR3 is made up of 14 amino acids. V lost 1 base, J lost 3 bases, and 9 bases lay in between. CDR1 LNHNV and CDR2 YYDKDF come from the germline V gene (reference sequence). DNA of the CDR3: TGTGCCACCAGCAGAGGTCCAGGGGACACTGAAGCTTTCTTT. It translates to CATSRGPGDTEAFF.

The rearrangement links TRBV19 to TRBJ1-1; D is unclear. The CDR3 is 12 amino acids. Between the trimmed V and J ends, which lost 1 base and 11 bases, there was a span of 11 bases. From germline, CDR1 is LNHDA and CDR2 SQIVND (reference sequence). CDR3 coding DNA: TGTGCCAGTAGTATAGTCGGGGTTGGCGCTTTCTTT. Translated: CASSIVGVGAFF.

The chain carries TRBV5-5 and TRBJ2-5; D is unclear. Germline CDR1 SGHKS, CDR2 YYEKEE (reference sequence). The germline V and J ends were trimmed by 1 base and 4 bases, with 2 bases remaining between them. This CDR3 comprises 11 residues. Here the CDR3 reads CASSLLETQYF. The CDR3 DNA sequence: TGTGCCAGCAGCTTGCTAGAGACCCAGTACTTC. Supplemented by reference TRBV5-5 and TRBJ2-5, the full variable domain reads DAGVTQSPTHLIKTRGQQVTLRCSPISGHKSVSWYQQVLGQGPQFIFQYYEKEERGRGNFPDRFSARQFPNYSSELNVNALLLGDSALYLCASSLLETQYFGPGTRLLVL.

This clone was detected only once. The chain employs TRBV19 and TRBJ1-2; D might be TRBD1 (6 bases). In germline, CDR1 is LNHDA, CDR2 SQIVND (reference sequence). V was clipped by 9 bases and J by 6 bases, with 23 bases between them. The CDR3 extends over 15 amino acids. The DNA for the CDR3 is TGTGCCAGCTTCGGGAGGTCGCGCGGGGGGCATGGCTACACCTTC. Residues: CASFGRSRGGHGYTF.

The rearrangement uses TRBV4-2 and TRBJ2-5, with unresolved D. Germline values: CDR1 LGHNA, CDR2 YNFKEQ. This CDR3 spans 15 amino acids. The germline V and J ends were trimmed by 1 base and 5 bases, with 14 bases remaining between them. The CDR3 spells CASSQAESGEETQYF. The CDR3 nucleotides read TGTGCCAGCAGCCAAGCGGAGTCGGGTGAGGAGACCCAGTACTTC.

The count of this clone is one. The chain employs TRBV15 and TRBJ2-7; possible D gene TRBD1, 6 bases. CDR1 and CDR2 (germline): LNHNV, YYDKDF (reference sequence). V lost 0 bases and J lost 5, with 11 bases in between. This CDR3 has 14 residues. CDR3: CATSRDTGTHEQYV. CDR3 DNA sequence: TGTGCCACCAGCAGAGATACAGGGACGCACGAGCAGTACGTC.

The chain has TRBV5-1 and TRBJ1-1; D might be TRBD1 (5 bases). Trimming pared 1 base from V and 2 bases from J, leaving 9 bases between. Germline assignment: CDR1 SGHRS and CDR2 YFSETQ. This CDR3 has 14 residues. The CDR3 sequence is CASSLPGTNTEAFF. CDR3 DNA: TGCGCCAGCAGCTTGCCGGGGACTAACACTGAAGCTTTCTTT.

The V call is TRBV29-1, the J call TRBJ2-2; D call uncertain. This CDR3 is built from 14 residues. Trimming removed 4 bases at V and 6 bases at J, with 15 bases between. Germline assignment: CDR1 SQVTM and CDR2 ANQGSEA. The CDR3 DNA follows: TGCAGCGTTGGGTATAACCCCCTACCCGGGGAGCTGTTTTTT. The encoded protein is CSVGYNPLPGELFF.

This clone was seen many times. The rearrangement uses TRBV6-4 and TRBJ2-3, with 7 bases that match TRBD2. V trimming: 6 bases; J trimming: 3 bases; junction bases outside the gene matches: 9. Germline V lookup: CDR1 MRHNA, CDR2 SNTAGT. There are 15 residues in the CDR3. CDR3 loop: CASSPSGDLTDTQYF. The CDR3 coding sequence is TGTGCCAGCAGCCCGAGCGGGGATTTGACAGATACGCAGTATTTT.

This clone is a singleton in its sample. The gene calls are TRBV3-1 (or the pseudogene TRBV3-2) and TRBJ1-2, with 7 bases identical to TRBD1. Trimming removed 4 bases from V and 4 bases from J; junction bases left unmatched: 15. The CDR3 loop spans 17 amino acids. Germline V gene data show CDR1 as LGHDT and CDR2 as YNNKEL (reference sequence). The CDR3 nucleotides are TGTGCCAGCAGCCTACTAAGTCCGGGACAGAAACCCTATGGCTACACCTTC. The encoded protein is CASSLLSPGQKPYGYTF.

The V gene is TRBV3-1 (or the pseudogene TRBV3-2), the J gene TRBJ2-2; 9 bases align to TRBD2. After removal of 3 bases from V and 4 bases from J, the junction contained 9 bases not matched to a gene. The CDR3 covers 17 residues. From germline, CDR1 is LGHDT and CDR2 YNNKEL (reference sequence). The CDR3 bases are TGTGCCAGCAGCCACCCGGCGGTAGCGGGAGTCACCGGGGAGCTGTTTTTT. Its protein is CASSHPAVAGVTGELFF.

The rearrangement joins TRBV6-5 to TRBJ1-5; D is perhaps TRBD1 (5 bases). V lost 6 bases, J lost 0 bases, and 9 bases lay in between. CDR3 length equals 14 residues. Germline V gene data show CDR1 as MNHEY and CDR2 as SVGAGI. The CDR3 bases are TGTGCCAGCAGACCAGACAGTAGCAATCAGCCCCAGCATTTT. It yields the protein CASRPDSSNQPQHF.

The chain has TRBV12-3 or TRBV12-4 and TRBJ2-1, with D tentatively TRBD2 (5 bases). CDR3 length: 13 amino acids. V lost 7 bases to trimming and J lost 8 bases, with 15 bases between them. The DNA for the CDR3 is TGTGCCAGCACCGACTATGGGGAACATGAGCAGTTCTTC. This codes for CASTDYGEHEQFF.

The CDR3 loop reads CASSLRTEAFF. As DNA, the CDR3 is TGTGCCAGCAGCCTCAGGACTGAAGCTTTCTTT. The gene calls are TRBV9 and TRBJ1-1, with D uncertain. Germline lookup yields CDR1 SGDLS and CDR2 YYNGEE. This CDR3 is built from 11 residues. The V end was cut by 4 bases, the J end by 5 bases, with 6 bases between.

The V and J genes are TRBV7-8 and TRBJ2-7, with TRBD1 matching 9 bases. The germline gives CDR1 SGHVS, CDR2 FQNEAQ. This CDR3 region has 15 residues. The junction had 6 bases not matched to a gene; V was cut back by 5 bases and J by 1 base. CDR3 DNA sequence: TGTGCCAGCAGCGCGGAGACAGGGGGGTCCTACGAGCAGTACGTC. Amino acids: CASSAETGGSYEQYV.